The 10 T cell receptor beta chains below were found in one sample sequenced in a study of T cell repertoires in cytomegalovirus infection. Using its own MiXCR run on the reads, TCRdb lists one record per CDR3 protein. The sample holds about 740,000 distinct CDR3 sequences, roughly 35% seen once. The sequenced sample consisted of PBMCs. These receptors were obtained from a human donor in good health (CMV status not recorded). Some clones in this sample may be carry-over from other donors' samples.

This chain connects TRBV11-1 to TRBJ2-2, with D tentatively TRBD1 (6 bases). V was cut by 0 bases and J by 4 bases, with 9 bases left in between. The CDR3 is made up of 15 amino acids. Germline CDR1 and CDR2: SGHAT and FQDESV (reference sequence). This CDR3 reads CASSLARGVTGELFF. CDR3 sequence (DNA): TGTGCCAGCAGCTTAGCCAGGGGTGTCACCGGGGAGCTGTTTTTT.

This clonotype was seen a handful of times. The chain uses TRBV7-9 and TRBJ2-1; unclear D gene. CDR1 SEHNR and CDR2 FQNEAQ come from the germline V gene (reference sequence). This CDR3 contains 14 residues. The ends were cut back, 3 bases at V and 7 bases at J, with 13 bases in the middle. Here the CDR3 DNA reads TGTGCCAGCAGCTTTGATTTAGGCCTAAATGAGCAGTTCTTC. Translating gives CASSFDLGLNEQFF.

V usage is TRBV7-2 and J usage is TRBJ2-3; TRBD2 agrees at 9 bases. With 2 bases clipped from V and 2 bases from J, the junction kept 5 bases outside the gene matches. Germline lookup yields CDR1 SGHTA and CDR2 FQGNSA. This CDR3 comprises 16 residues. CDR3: CASSLRLAGSTDTQYF. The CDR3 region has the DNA TGTGCCAGCAGCTTAAGGCTAGCGGGGTCCACAGATACGCAGTATTTT.

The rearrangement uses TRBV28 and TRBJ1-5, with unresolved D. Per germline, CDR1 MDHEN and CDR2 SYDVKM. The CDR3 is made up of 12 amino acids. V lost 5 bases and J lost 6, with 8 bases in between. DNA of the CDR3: TGTGCCAGCAGTCCCGAGTCTCAGCCCCAGCATTTT. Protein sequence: CASSPESQPQHF.

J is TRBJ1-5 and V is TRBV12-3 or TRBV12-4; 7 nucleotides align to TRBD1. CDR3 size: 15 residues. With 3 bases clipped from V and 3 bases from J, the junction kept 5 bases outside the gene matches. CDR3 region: CASSFNRGPNQPQHF. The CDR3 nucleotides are TGTGCCAGCAGTTTCAACAGGGGACCCAATCAGCCCCAGCATTTT.

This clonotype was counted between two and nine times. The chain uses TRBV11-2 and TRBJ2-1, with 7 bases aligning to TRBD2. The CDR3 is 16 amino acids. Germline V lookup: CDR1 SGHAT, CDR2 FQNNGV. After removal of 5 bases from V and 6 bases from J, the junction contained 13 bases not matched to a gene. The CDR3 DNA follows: TGTGCCAGCAGCACTAGATTAGCGGGTAGTGGCAATGAGCAGTTCTTC. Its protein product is CASSTRLAGSGNEQFF.

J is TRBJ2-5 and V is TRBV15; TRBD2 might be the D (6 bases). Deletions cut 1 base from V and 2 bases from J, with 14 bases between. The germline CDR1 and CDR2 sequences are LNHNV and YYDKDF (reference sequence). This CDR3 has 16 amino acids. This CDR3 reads CATSRGVVSGQETQYF. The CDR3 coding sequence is TGTGCCACCAGCAGAGGGGTTGTGAGCGGGCAAGAGACCCAGTACTTC.

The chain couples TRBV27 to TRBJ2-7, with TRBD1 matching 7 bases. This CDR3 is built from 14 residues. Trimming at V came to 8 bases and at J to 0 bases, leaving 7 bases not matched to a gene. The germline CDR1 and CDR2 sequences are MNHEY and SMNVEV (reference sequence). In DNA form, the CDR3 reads TGTGCCAGCGCTCTACAGGGGACCTCCTACGAGCAGTACTTC. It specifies CASALQGTSYEQYF.

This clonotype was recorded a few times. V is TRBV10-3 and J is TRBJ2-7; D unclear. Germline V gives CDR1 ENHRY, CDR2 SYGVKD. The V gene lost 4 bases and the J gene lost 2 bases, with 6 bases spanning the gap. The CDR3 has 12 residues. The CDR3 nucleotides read TGTGCCATCAGTGGTGGGGCCTACGAGCAGTACTTC. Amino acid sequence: CAISGGAYEQYF.

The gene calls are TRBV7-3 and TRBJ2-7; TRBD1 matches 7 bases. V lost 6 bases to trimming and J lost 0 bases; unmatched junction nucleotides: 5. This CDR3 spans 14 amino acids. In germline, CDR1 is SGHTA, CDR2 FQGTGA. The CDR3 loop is CASSNGDSSYEQYF. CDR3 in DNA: TGTGCCAGCAGTAATGGGGACAGCTCCTACGAGCAGTACTTC.